This T cell receptor beta chain was profiled in a study of identical twins' blood T cells. A few counts support this clonotype. What it binds is not known. In germline, CDR1 is SQVTM, CDR2 ANQGSEA. V was pared by 5 bases and J by 0 bases, with 7 bases between. The CDR3 runs to 13 residues. The study's findings and limits: Twins shared about as many clonotypes as their cloneset sizes predicted. Abundant TCRbeta CDR3s overlapped more between twins than with unrelated donors.

Both ends of each TCR cDNA library bore sample-specific barcodes. Original analysis: Each donor had about 95,000 to nearly 500,000 clonotypes. MiXCR, applied by TCRdb to the 5' RACE reads, yields one record per CDR3 protein. It is TCRdb's table, rather than the study itself, that gives the V and J calls and clone size. The sample carries around 380,000 distinct CDR3 sequences, more than 25% recorded once. This receptor was identified in a woman aged 18 to 49 in good health. This chain connects TRBV29-1 to TRBJ2-2, with a weak D call TRBD1 (6 bases). The sequenced sample was PBMCs. CDR3 nucleotide sequence: TGCAGCGTTAACAGGGCGAACACCGGGGAGCTGTTTTTT. It specifies CSVNRANTGELFF.